The 28 T cell receptor beta chains below come from one sample, sequenced in a study of OX40 agonist ivuxolimab in advanced cancers. Sequenced by immunoSEQ multiplex PCR; TCRdb stores in-frame clones only, minus some. The sample has tens of thousands of clones, 65% to 90% seen once. The sample in question was CD4+ or CD8+ T cells sorted from blood, obtained in a trial of the OX40 agonist ivuxolimab. The receptors shown here come from an adult with an advanced solid tumor such as melanoma, head and neck, liver or kidney cancer.

This CDR3 is CASRAVTGFETQYF. CDR3 in DNA: TGTGCCAGCAGGGCAGTGACAGGGTTCGAGACCCAGTACTTC. This rearrangement joins TRBV7-2 to TRBJ2-5, with 7 bases lining up with TRBD1. V gave up 6 bases and J gave up 5 bases; unmatched junction bases: 9. Per germline, CDR1 SGHTA and CDR2 FQGNSA. CDR3 size: 14 residues.

The CDR3 DNA is TGCGCCAGCAGTCATGAACTCCTGGACTACAGGGAGAAAGGCACAGATACGCAGTATTTT. As protein: CASSHELLDYREKGTDTQYF. V usage is TRBV23-1 and J usage is TRBJ2-3; D is possibly TRBD1 or TRBD2 (6 bases each). TRBV23-1 is annotated as an ORF whose role is uncertain. V gave up 3 bases and J gave up 1 base, with 26 bases separating them. The length of the CDR3 is 20 residues.

The chain combines TRBV6-6 with TRBJ2-1; TRBD2 matches at 12 bases. CDR3 size: 15 residues. CDR1 and CDR2 from the germline V gene are MNHNY and SVGAGI (reference sequence). J gave up 7 bases and V 7 bases, and 8 bases lay outside the gene matches. CDR3 DNA: TGTGCCAGCAAGACTAGCGGGGGCTGGTGGAATGAGCAGTTCTTC. It yields the protein CASKTSGGWWNEQFF.

The J gene is TRBJ2-2, the V gene TRBV28; maybe TRBD1 (5 bases). CDR1 and CDR2 from the germline V gene are MDHEN and SYDVKM. V lost 6 bases and J lost 5, with 10 bases in between. CDR3 size: 13 residues. CDR3 in amino acids: CASSLPGTGELFF. DNA of the CDR3: TGTGCCAGCAGCCTACCAGGGACCGGGGAGCTGTTTTTT.

This chain connects TRBV28 to TRBJ2-7; D possibly corresponds to TRBD2 (5 bases). The ends were cut back, 5 bases at V and 0 bases at J, with 14 bases in the middle. The CDR3 is made up of 15 amino acids. Germline CDR1 and CDR2: MDHEN and SYDVKM. CDR3 bases: TGTGCCAGCAGTCCCCGGGGAAGGAACTCCTACGAGCAGTACTTC. Translated, it gives CASSPRGRNSYEQYF. Full variable domain (remainder filled in from reference TRBV28 and TRBJ2-7): DVKVTQSSRYLVKRTGEKVFLECVQDMDHENMFWYRQDPGLGLRLIYFSYDVKMKEKGDIPEGYSVSREKKERFSLILESASTNQTSMYLCASSPRGRNSYEQYFGPGTRLTVT.

The rearrangement uses TRBV2 and TRBJ1-5; D unresolved. Trimming removed 4 bases at V and 7 bases at J, with 5 bases between. This CDR3 spans 11 amino acids. CDR1 is SNHLY and CDR2 is FYNNEI in the germline V gene. The DNA for the CDR3 is TGTGCCAGCAGTGTTGGACAGCCCCAGCATTTT. This encodes CASSVGQPQHF.

This chain's CDR3 is CASSPVGGGGETQYF. The CDR3 DNA reads TGTGCCAGCAGCCCTGTTGGGGGGGGTGGAGAGACCCAGTACTTC. This chain joins TRBV7-7 and TRBJ2-5; 7 bases are a match to TRBD2. The V and J ends lost 5 bases and 4 bases, in that order; junction bases with no gene match: 10. CDR1 and CDR2 from the germline V gene are SSHAT and FNYEAQ (reference sequence). The CDR3 sequence is 15 residues long.

The chain has TRBV6-6 and TRBJ1-3; D ambiguous. CDR3 length: 13 amino acids. Germline CDR1 and CDR2: MNHNY and SVGAGI (reference sequence). Between the trimmed V and J ends, which lost 5 bases and 4 bases, there was a span of 9 bases. The CDR3 region is CASSQALGNTIYF. CDR3 nucleotide sequence: TGTGCCAGCAGTCAAGCGCTAGGAAACACCATATATTTT.

This chain joins TRBV18 and TRBJ2-3, with D possibly being TRBD2 (5 bases). Trimming cost V 1 base and J 0 bases, with 11 bases left between them. The CDR3 contains 16 residues. CDR1 and CDR2 from the germline V gene are KGHSH and LQKENI. The CDR3 DNA is TGTGCCAGCTCACCACTTTCGGACTTAAGCACAGATACGCAGTATTTT. Protein sequence: CASSPLSDLSTDTQYF.

This clone was observed once. The V and J genes are TRBV5-1 and TRBJ2-5; 9 bases fit TRBD1. The ends lost 3 bases at V and 4 bases at J; junction bases unmatched: 7. Germline CDR1 SGHRS, CDR2 YFSETQ. The CDR3 is 15 amino acids. The CDR3 sequence is CASSWGQGSSETQYF. CDR3 in DNA: TGCGCCAGCAGCTGGGGACAGGGTAGTTCAGAGACCCAGTACTTC.

V is TRBV15 and J is TRBJ1-1; D not resolved. The germline CDR1 and CDR2 sequences are LNHNV and YYDKDF (reference sequence). This CDR3 has 15 residues. V shed 0 bases and J shed 1 base, with 9 bases lying between them. This CDR3 is CATSRDKGQNTEAFF. In DNA form, the CDR3 reads TGTGCCACCAGCAGAGATAAAGGCCAGAACACTGAAGCTTTCTTT.

This clone was recorded only once. The J gene is TRBJ1-2, the V gene TRBV6-6; D not certain. This CDR3 has 14 amino acids. The germline V and J ends were trimmed by 4 bases and 2 bases, with 11 bases remaining between them. Germline CDR1 and CDR2: MNHNY and SVGAGI (reference sequence). The CDR3 loop is CASSFLQGNYGYTF. The CDR3 nucleotides are TGTGCCAGCAGTTTCCTGCAAGGGAACTATGGCTACACCTTC.

The chain carries TRBV6-1 and TRBJ1-2, with TRBD1 as a possible D gene (5 bases). Per germline, CDR1 MNHNS and CDR2 SASEGT. The CDR3 contains 13 residues. V gave up 1 base and J gave up 8 bases, with 11 bases separating them. The CDR3 nucleotides read TGTGCCAGCAGTGAAGTAAGGGGACGCGGCTACACCTTC. Its protein is CASSEVRGRGYTF.

The genes are TRBV18 and TRBJ2-1, with D unclear. Looked up from germline, CDR1 is KGHSH and CDR2 is LQKENI. The CDR3 loop spans 16 amino acids. V dropped 0 bases and J dropped 2 bases, with 11 bases sitting between them. CDR3 DNA: TGTGCCAGCTCACCACCCCGAATTGGAACCTACAATGAGCAGTTCTTC. It yields the protein CASSPPRIGTYNEQFF.

V is TRBV30 and J is TRBJ2-1, with D hard to call. CDR3 length: 11 amino acids. CDR1 is GTSNPN, CDR2 SVGIG, per germline (reference sequence). V was shortened by 4 bases and J by 10 bases, with 11 bases between the two germline ends. CDR3 in DNA: TGTGCCTGGACCTCCAGCAGGGAGCAGTTCTTC. Translating gives CAWTSSREQFF.

The rearrangement joins TRBV19 to TRBJ1-1; tentatively, D is TRBD1 (6 bases). The CDR3 spans 12 residues. V was clipped by 6 bases and J by 7 bases, with 12 bases between them. The V gene's germline CDR1 is LNHDA and CDR2 SQIVND (reference sequence). CDR3 nucleotides: TGTGCCAGTAGGGGGGGGCCCGATGAAGCTTTCTTT. Translation: CASRGGPDEAFF.

This chain joins TRBV9 and TRBJ2-1; 7 bases map to TRBD1. The CDR3 covers 18 residues. The V gene's germline CDR1 is SGDLS and CDR2 YYNGEE. V shed 0 bases and J 0 bases; nucleotides not matched to a gene: 9. The CDR3 sequence is CASSVAGTVVSSYNEQFF. In nucleotides, the CDR3 is TGTGCCAGCAGCGTAGCTGGGACAGTCGTTAGCTCCTACAATGAGCAGTTCTTC.

This chain joins TRBV7-9 and TRBJ2-7, with a weak D call TRBD1 (6 bases). Germline V gives CDR1 SEHNR, CDR2 FQNEAQ (reference sequence). The CDR3 totals 13 residues. Between the trimmed V and J ends, which lost 0 bases and 6 bases, there was a span of 9 bases. This CDR3 reads CASSLADSGEQYF. The CDR3 nucleotides are TGTGCCAGCAGCTTAGCGGACAGCGGCGAGCAGTACTTC.

The J gene is TRBJ2-2, the V gene TRBV4-2; 13 bases are shared with TRBD2. The CDR3 is 19 residues long. Losses at the gene ends were 2 bases for V and 2 bases for J; bases not matched to a gene: 8. Per germline, CDR1 LGHNA and CDR2 YNFKEQ. This CDR3 is CASSQRLAGGGINTGELFF. CDR3 in DNA: TGTGCCAGCAGCCAAAGACTAGCGGGAGGAGGTATTAACACCGGGGAGCTGTTTTTT.

The chain links TRBV15 to TRBJ2-3; D gene unclear. CDR3 length equals 18 residues. Looked up from germline, CDR1 is LNHNV and CDR2 is YYDKDF (reference sequence). With 0 bases removed from V and 4 bases from J, the gap between germline ends came to 20 bases. The CDR3 sequence: CATSRDMGGRSRADTQYF. In DNA, the CDR3 is TGTGCCACCAGCAGAGATATGGGCGGCCGGAGTAGGGCAGATACGCAGTATTTT.

The CDR3 sequence: CASKRASGQGDHTIYF. CDR3 nucleotides: TGTGCCAGTAAAAGAGCTTCAGGACAGGGGGATCACACCATATATTTT. The rearrangement links TRBV19 to TRBJ1-3, with 10 bases fitting TRBD1. The CDR3 runs to 16 residues. Trimming cost V 7 bases and J 8 bases; bases outside gene matches: 14. Germline-derived CDR1 and CDR2 are LNHDA and SQIVND (reference sequence).

This clone was observed once. The V gene is TRBV27, the J gene TRBJ2-3, with 9 bases fitting TRBD1. This CDR3 region has 17 residues. Germline V gene lookup returns CDR1 MNHEY and CDR2 SMNVEV (reference sequence). V lost 2 bases to trimming and J lost 4 bases; unmatched junction nucleotides: 10. The CDR3 is CASSLTGPGTGPDTQYF. In nucleotides, the CDR3 is TGTGCCAGCAGTTTAACGGGTCCCGGGACAGGGCCAGATACGCAGTATTTT.

The rearrangement links TRBV6-6 to TRBJ1-6; D perhaps matches TRBD1 (5 bases). Trimming pared 2 bases from V and 7 bases from J, leaving 9 bases between. The CDR3 totals 14 residues. The V gene's germline CDR1 is MNHNY and CDR2 SVGAGI (reference sequence). The CDR3 DNA reads as TGTGCCAGCAGTTACGGCAGGGCGAATTCACCCCTCCACTTT. Protein product: CASSYGRANSPLHF.

This clone appeared a few times. The chain joins TRBV12-1 to TRBJ1-2. TRBV12-1 is recorded as a pseudogene. The CDR3 contains 15 residues. CDR3 DNA sequence: TGTGCCAGCAGCTCAAATACCCGGGGGACCTATGGCTACACCTTC. Amino acid sequence: CASSSNTRGTYGYTF.

V gene TRBV19 combines with J gene TRBJ1-1; 7 bases map to TRBD1. V shed 7 bases, J shed 3 bases, and the junction held 8 bases outside the gene matches. In germline, CDR1 is LNHDA, CDR2 SQIVND (reference sequence). CDR3 length equals 14 residues. The CDR3, as DNA: TGTGCCAGTACCCCTCCCGACAGGGACACTGAAGCTTTCTTT. Its translation: CASTPPDRDTEAFF.

The J gene is TRBJ2-2, the V gene TRBV2; 8 positions match TRBD1. From germline, CDR1 is SNHLY and CDR2 FYNNEI. V lost 4 bases to trimming and J lost 2 bases; unmatched junction nucleotides: 3. The CDR3 is 15 amino acids. The CDR3 region has the DNA TGTGCCAGCAGTGGCAGGGGGCGCAACACCGGGGAGCTGTTTTTT. Amino acids: CASSGRGRNTGELFF.

The chain combines TRBV27 with TRBJ2-7; D not certain. The V gene lost 4 bases and the J gene lost 0 bases, with 4 bases spanning the gap. The CDR3 sequence is 12 residues long. Germline V gene sequence: CDR1 MNHEY, CDR2 SMNVEV (reference sequence). The chain's CDR3 is CASSSSSYEQYF. The CDR3 DNA follows: TGTGCCAGCAGTTCGAGCTCCTACGAGCAGTACTTC.

The V call is TRBV10-3, the J call TRBJ2-7; a possible D gene is TRBD2 (6 bases). The CDR3 totals 14 residues. CDR1 ENHRY and CDR2 SYGVKD come from the germline V gene. With 4 bases removed from V and 3 bases from J, the gap between germline ends came to 13 bases. The CDR3 sequence is CAISARQGGYEQYF. For the CDR3, the DNA is TGTGCCATCAGTGCCAGGCAGGGAGGCTACGAGCAGTACTTC.